A selection of T cell receptor beta chains follows, all from one sample in a study of cytomegalovirus exposure and HLA in healthy donors. Some clones are missing from TCRdb's copy, which holds only in-frame ones; the method was immunoSEQ multiplex PCR. The repertoire has 150,000 to 200,000 clones, roughly 80% of them found once; the top ten carry approximately 15%. Sequences were obtained from PBMCs. The receptors here all came from a woman between 40 and 55 years old in good health and CMV-seronegative. The CDR3 runs from the conserved cysteine through the conserved F or W. The D gene is left open where the match is weak. Size is stated for part of the rows, as once, few or many counts, or as a class when the clone is expanded.

NA,TRBJ1-3,TRBV7-9,NA,TGTTCCGGATCCGGGGTCTCTGGAAACACCATATATTTT,CSGSGVSGNTIYF
NA,TRBJ2-7,TRBV14,NA,TGTGCCAGCAGACGCACAGCACAGTCCTACGAGCAGTACTTC,CASRRTAQSYEQYF
NA,TRBJ2-1,TRBV15,NA,TGTGCCACCAGCAGAGGTCAGGGGCTTCGGTATGAGCAGTTCTTC,CATSRGQGLRYEQFF
few,TRBJ1-1,TRBV11-3,NA,TGTGCCAGCAGCTTATCGAAGCCTAACACTGAAGCTTTCTTT,CASSLSKPNTEAFF
NA,TRBJ1-2,TRBV2,NA,TGTGCCAGCAAGCCGGGGGGCATAAGCTATGGCTACACCTTC,CASKPGGISYGYTF
NA,TRBJ2-7,TRBV2,TRBD1,TGTGCCGGACAGGGAACCCACGAGCAGTACTTC,CAGQGTHEQYF
NA,TRBJ2-3,TRBV11-2,TRBD2,TGTGCCAGCAGCTTAGAAAGGACTAGCGGGTGGGGTACGCAGTATTTT,CASSLERTSGWGTQYF
NA,TRBJ1-5,TRBV6-1,NA,TGTGCCAGCAGTGAATGGACACGGGGAGGGACCCAGCATTTT,CASSEWTRGGTQHF
NA,TRBJ2-3,TRBV5-8,TRBD2,TGTGCCAGCAGCTCCCTAGCGGGAGTAATAACGCAGTATTTT,CASSSLAGVITQYF
few,TRBJ1-4,TRBV7-6,NA,TGTGCCAGCAGCTTAGATGCGACGGGAAATGAAAAACTGTTTTTT,CASSLDATGNEKLFF
few,TRBJ2-7,TRBV4-2,TRBD1,TGTGCCAGCAGCCAGGAGGGACAGGGGGCCTACGAGCAGTACTTC,CASSQEGQGAYEQYF
few,TRBJ2-7,TRBV2,TRBD1,TGTGCCGGGGGGACAGGGGTGTACGAGCAGTACTTC,CAGGTGVYEQYF
NA,TRBJ1-4,TRBV29-1,NA,TGCAGCGTTGAGCCGGCAGGGCACCGGAAACTGTTTTTT,CSVEPAGHRKLFF
NA,TRBJ2-7,TRBV5-1,NA,TGCGCCAGCAGCTCCGGGGAGTCTGGCTCCTACGAGCAGTACTTC,CASSSGESGSYEQYF
NA,TRBJ2-5,TRBV6-6,TRBD1,TGTGCCAGCAGTTACACGGGACAGGCACCGGAGACCCAGTACTTC,CASSYTGQAPETQYF
once,TRBJ1-2,TRBV28,TRBD1,TGTGCCAGCAGTCGTGACAGGGTTGTGAATGGCTACACCTTC,CASSRDRVVNGYTF
few,TRBJ1-2,TRBV30,NA,TGTGCCTGGAGTGCGGGATCTGGCTACACCTTC,CAWSAGSGYTF
NA,TRBJ1-6,TRBV6-1,NA,TGTGCCAGCAAACTAGGGAATTCACCCCTCCACTTT,CASKLGNSPLHF
few,TRBJ1-5,TRBV5-6,TRBD1,TGTGCCAGCAGCTTCGGACAGGGTAGTCAGCCCCAGCATTTT,CASSFGQGSQPQHF
NA,TRBJ2-1,TRBV2,TRBD2,TGTGCCAGCACCGTAAGCGGGGTAATCCGCAATGAGCAGTTCTTC,CASTVSGVIRNEQFF
NA,TRBJ1-5,TRBV9,NA,TGTGCCAGCAGCGTCTTGGGGGGTAAGCCCCAGCATTTT,CASSVLGGKPQHF
once,TRBJ2-2,TRBV5-4,NA,TGTGCCAGCAGCTTGGAACAGGGAGGGACCGGGGAGCTGTTTTTT,CASSLEQGGTGELFF
few,TRBJ2-2,TRBV7-8,NA,TGTGCCAGCAGCTCGGCAGGGGCGAACACCGGGGAGCTGTTTTTT,CASSSAGANTGELFF
NA,TRBJ2-1,TRBV19,NA,TGTGCCAGTAGTAAGATGTCGGGGTACAATGAGCAGTTCTTC,CASSKMSGYNEQFF
few,TRBJ2-7,TRBV28,TRBD1,TGTGCCAGCACAACAGGGGGTGGCTACGAGCAGTACTTC,CASTTGGGYEQYF
NA,TRBJ2-7,TRBV29-1,TRBD2,TGCAGCGTGGACTCGGGACTAGGAAACTACGAGCAGTACTTC,CSVDSGLGNYEQYF
few,TRBJ2-7,TRBV6-5,NA,TGTGCCAGCTCTAACCTCTACGAGCAGTACTTC,CASSNLYEQYF
NA,TRBJ1-3,TRBV19,TRBD1,TGTGCCAGTACCCTTTCGGACAGGATCTCTGGAAACACCATATATTTT,CASTLSDRISGNTIYF
NA,TRBJ2-7,TRBV27,NA,TGTGCCAGCAGTTTAAAGACTCAGCGGAGCTACGAGCAGTACTTC,CASSLKTQRSYEQYF
NA,TRBJ2-1,TRBV28,NA,TGTGCCACCCAGACTATCTCAAGCTCCTACAATGAGCAGTTCTTC,CATQTISSSYNEQFF
NA,TRBJ1-1,TRBV7-6,NA,TGTGCCAGCAGCTTTACAGAGAACACTGAAGCTTTCTTT,CASSFTENTEAFF
NA,TRBJ1-4,TRBV18,NA,TGTGCCAGCTCACCACTCACCGCCGGTCCTGCAACTAATGAAAAACTGTTTTTT,CASSPLTAGPATNEKLFF
NA,TRBJ2-7,TRBV6-1,TRBD1,TGTGCCAGCAGTGGCGACAGGGCCCCCTACGAGCAGTACTTC,CASSGDRAPYEQYF
NA,TRBJ1-4,TRBV9,TRBD1,TGTGCCAGCAGCCCCGGGGACAGGGGGCGAGCGGCTAATGAAAAACTGTTTTTT,CASSPGDRGRAANEKLFF
NA,TRBJ2-3,TRBV2,NA,TGTGCCAGCAGTGGGCTAGCCATAGATACGCAGTATTTT,CASSGLAIDTQYF
NA,TRBJ2-5,TRBV19,TRBD1,TGTGCCAGTAGAAAAGGGACAGAAGAGACCCAGTACTTC,CASRKGTEETQYF
NA,TRBJ1-3,TRBV19,NA,TGTGCCAGTAGTAGCGGGGTTAGCTCTGGAAACACCATATATTTT,CASSSGVSSGNTIYF
NA,TRBJ2-3,TRBV2,TRBD2,TGTGCCAGCAGTGACCCTAGCGGGAGCACAGATACGCAGTATTTT,CASSDPSGSTDTQYF
NA,TRBJ1-1,TRBV30,TRBD1,TGTGCCTGGAGGCGATTCCCGGGACAGGGAGAAGCTTTCTTT,CAWRRFPGQGEAFF